This is a list of T cell receptor beta chains from one sample in a study of T cells in narcolepsy. Clones were read by immunoSEQ multiplex PCR, and TCRdb kept only the in-frame ones, dropping some. This table holds 26,000 or so clones, 86% found once. The sample taken for sequencing was CD45RA- memory CD4+ T cells from PBMCs. These receptors all come from a human donor with narcolepsy. Each CDR3 is given without its conserved first and last residue. D genes are given only for firm matches.

cdr3_length	d_call	v_call	j_call	cdr3_aa
14	-	TRBV15	TRBJ2-1	ATSREGTRRDNEQF
11	-	TRBV11-2	TRBJ2-7	ASSLQAPYEQY
15	TRBD2	TRBV18	TRBJ2-3	ASSQVSGGPSTDTQY
11	-	TRBV5-1	TRBJ2-3	ASKATVTDTQY
11	-	TRBV18	TRBJ2-5	ASSPLSQETQY
13	TRBD1	TRBV19	TRBJ2-7	ASALRGQNSYEQY
12	TRBD1	TRBV11-2	TRBJ2-7	ASSLVQGIYEQY
12	-	TRBV11-3	TRBJ2-2	ASSLTDGTGELF
9	TRBD2	TRBV10-2	TRBJ2-4	ASTERGIQY
12	-	TRBV7-2	TRBJ2-7	ASSLNDYSYEQY
13	-	TRBV4-1	TRBJ2-1	ASSVSYPSYNEQF
11	TRBD1	TRBV14	TRBJ1-1	ASSSGGSTEAF
13	TRBD1	TRBV6-5	TRBJ1-2	ASSYSGTGGYGYT
13	TRBD1	TRBV14	TRBJ1-1	ASSRWTGENTEAF
14	TRBD2	TRBV7-2	TRBJ2-1	ASSLAASGGYNEQF
12	-	TRBV19	TRBJ1-1	ASSTLTSNTEAF
12	TRBD2	TRBV2	TRBJ2-3	ASGLAGMADTQY
10	-	TRBV15	TRBJ2-1	ATSRDGPEQF
13	TRBD2	TRBV25-1	TRBJ2-3	AIGTSGGNLDTQY
13	-	TRBV5-1	TRBJ1-5	ASSPGGQGYQPQH
12	-	TRBV19	TRBJ1-2	ASSSRRDGYGYT
15	-	TRBV7-9	TRBJ1-3	ASSLRAAGQSGNTIY
14	TRBD1	TRBV2	TRBJ1-2	ASRGGQGARKDGYT
13	TRBD2	TRBV5-1	TRBJ2-1	ASSLELAGGNEQF
11	-	TRBV5-1	TRBJ1-4	ASSWRRDEKLF
13	-	TRBV2	TRBJ2-2	ASRSTGGDTGELF
11	TRBD1	TRBV6-1	TRBJ1-4	ASSEAGQKKLF
14	TRBD2	TRBV9	TRBJ2-3	ASSVGSGGGTNTQY
12	-	TRBV6-5	TRBJ1-5	ASSYSRGDQPQH
10	-	TRBV13	TRBJ1-2	ASSLTVGGYT
13	TRBD1	TRBV2	TRBJ1-1	ASSVTTGRDTEAF
12	-	TRBV11-3	TRBJ2-2	ASSLNTDTGELF
12	-	TRBV6-6	TRBJ1-6	ASSLTPYDSPLH
14	TRBD1	TRBV5-4	TRBJ1-1	ASSLIGTGANTEAF
13	-	TRBV7-2	TRBJ1-3	ASSSRTSSGNTIY
11	-	TRBV7-9	TRBJ1-1	ASRVAGNTEAF
11	-	TRBV29-1	TRBJ1-2	SVESRREDGYT